This T cell receptor beta chain was captured in a study of T cells in Graves' hyperthyroidism and ophthalmopathy. General study results and limits: Most thyroid-expanded clonotypes above 0.001 were also found in blood.

Diagnosing involved the use of clinical symptoms, serum thyroxine and TRAb, thyroid ultrasound and orbital computed tomography. With regard to this clonotype: Its target is not known.

Researchers amplified the TCR beta CDR3 regions from RNA transcripts. Using the HTBI primer set, a first-round RT-PCR was run on the TCR CDR3. Each CDR3 protein is one row after TCRdb ran MiXCR on the multiplex PCR reads. The table has approximately 400,000 distinct CDR3 sequences, approximately 14% seen once. The CDR3 length is 15 residues. Losses at the gene ends were 4 bases for V and 7 bases for J; bases not matched to a gene: 12. Germline lookup yields CDR1 MGHRA and CDR2 YSYEKL. This clonotype was sampled from a woman under 30 with Graves' hyperthyroidism. The sample taken for sequencing was blood. The rearrangement links TRBV4-1 to TRBJ2-7; 8 bases match TRBD1. The CDR3 DNA reads TGCGCCAGCAGCCGCCGACAGGGGACCGAGGCGGAGCAGTACTTC. Translated: CASSRRQGTEAEQYF.